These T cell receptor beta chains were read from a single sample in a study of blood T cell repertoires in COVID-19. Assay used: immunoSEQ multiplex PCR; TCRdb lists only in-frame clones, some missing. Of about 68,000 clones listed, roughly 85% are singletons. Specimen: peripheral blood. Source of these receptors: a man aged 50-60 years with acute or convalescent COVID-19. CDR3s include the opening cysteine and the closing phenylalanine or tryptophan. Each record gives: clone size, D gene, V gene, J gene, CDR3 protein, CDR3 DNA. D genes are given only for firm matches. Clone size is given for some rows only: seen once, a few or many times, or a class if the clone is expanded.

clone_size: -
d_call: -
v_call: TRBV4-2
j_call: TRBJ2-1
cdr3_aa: CASSQETGQNHEQFF
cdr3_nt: TGTGCCAGCAGCCAAGAAACAGGGCAAAATCATGAGCAGTTCTTC

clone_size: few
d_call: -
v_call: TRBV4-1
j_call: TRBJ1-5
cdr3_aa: CASSQGLKGDSNQPQHF
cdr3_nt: TGCGCCAGCAGCCAGGGCCTTAAAGGGGATAGCAATCAGCCCCAGCATTTT

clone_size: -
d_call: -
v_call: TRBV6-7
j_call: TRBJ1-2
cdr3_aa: CASSYSMQNRARGYTF
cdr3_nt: TGTGCCAGCAGTTACTCGATGCAAAACCGAGCGAGAGGCTACACCTTC

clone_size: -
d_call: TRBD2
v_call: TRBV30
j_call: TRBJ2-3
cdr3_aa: CACIPAAGVRPDTQYF
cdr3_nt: TGTGCCTGCATCCCCGCTGCGGGGGTTAGGCCAGATACGCAGTATTTT

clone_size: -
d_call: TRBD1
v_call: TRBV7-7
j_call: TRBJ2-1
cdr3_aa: CASSRDRVNEQFF
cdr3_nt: TGTGCTAGCAGCCGGGACAGGGTAAATGAGCAGTTCTTC

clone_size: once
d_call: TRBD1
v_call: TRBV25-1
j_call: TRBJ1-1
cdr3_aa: CASKGTVNTEAFF
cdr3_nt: TGTGCCAGCAAAGGGACAGTGAACACTGAAGCTTTCTTT

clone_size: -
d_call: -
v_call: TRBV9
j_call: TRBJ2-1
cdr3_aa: CASSFGGLNEQFF
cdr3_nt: TGTGCCAGCAGCTTCGGGGGGCTCAATGAGCAGTTCTTC

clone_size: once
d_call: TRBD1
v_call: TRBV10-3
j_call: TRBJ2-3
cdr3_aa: CATGGTGSGTDTQYF
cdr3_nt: TGTGCCACAGGGGGAACTGGGTCCGGCACAGATACGCAGTATTTT

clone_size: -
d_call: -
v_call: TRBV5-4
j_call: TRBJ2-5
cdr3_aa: CASSSPAGNRETQYF
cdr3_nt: TGTGCCAGCAGTTCTCCAGCCGGGAATAGAGAGACCCAGTACTTC

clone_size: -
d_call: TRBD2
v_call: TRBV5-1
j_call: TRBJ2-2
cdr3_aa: CASSLVLARTGELFF
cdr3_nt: TGCGCCAGCAGCTTGGTACTAGCGAGGACCGGGGAGCTGTTTTTT

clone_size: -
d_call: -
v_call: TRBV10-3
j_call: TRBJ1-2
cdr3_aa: CAISESKSPRYGYTF
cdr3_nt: TGTGCCATCAGTGAGTCCAAAAGCCCCAGGTATGGCTACACCTTC

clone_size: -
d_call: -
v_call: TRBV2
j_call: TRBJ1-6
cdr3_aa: CASSAPSISSYNSPLHF
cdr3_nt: TGTGCCAGCAGTGCGCCTTCAATCAGCTCCTATAATTCACCCCTCCACTTT

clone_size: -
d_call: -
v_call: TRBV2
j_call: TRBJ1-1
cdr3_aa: CASSGAANTEAFF
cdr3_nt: TGTGCCAGCAGTGGGGCAGCCAACACTGAAGCTTTCTTT

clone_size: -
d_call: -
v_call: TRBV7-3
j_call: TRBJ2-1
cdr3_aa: CASSLRGGEQFF
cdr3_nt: TGTGCCAGCAGCTTAAGGGGAGGTGAGCAGTTCTTC

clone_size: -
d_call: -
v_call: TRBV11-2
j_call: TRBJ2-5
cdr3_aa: CASSLAGNFGETQYF
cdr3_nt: TGTGCCAGCAGCTTAGCGGGGAATTTTGGGGAGACCCAGTACTTC

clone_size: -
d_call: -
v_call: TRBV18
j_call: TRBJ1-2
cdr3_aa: CASSPLSGIYYGYTF
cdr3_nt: TGTGCCAGCTCACCACTCTCGGGGATCTACTATGGCTACACCTTC

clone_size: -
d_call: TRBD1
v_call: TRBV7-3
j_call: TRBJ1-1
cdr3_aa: CASSLRSRDSYMNTEAFF
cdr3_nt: TGTGCCAGCAGCTTAAGGTCGAGGGACAGCTACATGAACACTGAAGCTTTCTTT

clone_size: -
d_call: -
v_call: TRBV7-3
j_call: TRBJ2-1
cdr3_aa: CASSLSGSDYNEQFF
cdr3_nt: TGTGCCAGCAGCTTAAGTGGTTCAGACTACAATGAGCAGTTCTTC

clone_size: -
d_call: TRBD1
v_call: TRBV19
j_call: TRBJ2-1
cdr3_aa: CASSPTGTGIDEQFF
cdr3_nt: TGTGCCAGTAGCCCCACCGGGACAGGGATAGATGAGCAGTTCTTC

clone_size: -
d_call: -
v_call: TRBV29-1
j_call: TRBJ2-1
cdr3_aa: CSVEGTYNEQFF
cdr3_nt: TGCAGCGTTGAGGGCACCTACAATGAGCAGTTCTTC

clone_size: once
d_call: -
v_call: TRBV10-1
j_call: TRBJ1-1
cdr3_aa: CASKVGGMNTEAFF
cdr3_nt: TGCGCCAGCAAAGTGGGGGGGATGAACACTGAAGCTTTCTTT

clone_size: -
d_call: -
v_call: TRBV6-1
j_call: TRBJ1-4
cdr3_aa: CASSEGQGLHEKLFF
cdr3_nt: TGTGCCAGCAGTGAGGGGCAGGGATTGCATGAAAAACTGTTTTTT

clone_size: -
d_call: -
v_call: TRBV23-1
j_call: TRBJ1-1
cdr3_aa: CASSPPPEGSNTEAFF
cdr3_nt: TGCGCCAGCAGTCCCCCTCCGGAGGGCTCTAACACTGAAGCTTTCTTT

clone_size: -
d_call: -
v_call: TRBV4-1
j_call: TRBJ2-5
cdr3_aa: CASLERAGAGTQYF
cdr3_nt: TGCGCCAGCCTAGAAAGAGCGGGTGCCGGGACCCAGTACTTC

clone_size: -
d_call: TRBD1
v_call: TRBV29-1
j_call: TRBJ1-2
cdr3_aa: CSALQGGDYGYTF
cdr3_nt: TGCAGCGCCCTACAGGGGGGTGACTATGGCTACACCTTC

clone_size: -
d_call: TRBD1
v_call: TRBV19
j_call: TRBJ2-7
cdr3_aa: CASSPRDRGFEQYF
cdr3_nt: TGTGCCAGTAGTCCTCGGGACAGGGGTTTCGAGCAGTACTTC

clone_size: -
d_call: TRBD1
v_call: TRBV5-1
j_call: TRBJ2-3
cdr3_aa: CASSYRGRGTDTQYF
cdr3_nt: TGCGCCAGCAGCTACAGGGGGCGCGGCACAGATACGCAGTATTTT